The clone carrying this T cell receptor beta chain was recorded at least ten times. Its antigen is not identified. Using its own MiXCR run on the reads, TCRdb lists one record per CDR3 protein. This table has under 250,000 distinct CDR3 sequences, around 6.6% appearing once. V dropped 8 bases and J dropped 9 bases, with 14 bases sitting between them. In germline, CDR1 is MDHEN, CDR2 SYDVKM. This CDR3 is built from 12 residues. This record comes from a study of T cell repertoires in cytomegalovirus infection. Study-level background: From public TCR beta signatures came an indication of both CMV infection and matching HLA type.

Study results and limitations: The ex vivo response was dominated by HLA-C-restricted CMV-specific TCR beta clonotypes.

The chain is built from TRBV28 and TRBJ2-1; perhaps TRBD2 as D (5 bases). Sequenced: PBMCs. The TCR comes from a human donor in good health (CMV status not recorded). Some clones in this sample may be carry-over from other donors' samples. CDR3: CASLEGASEQFF. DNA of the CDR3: TGTGCCAGCCTCGAGGGCGCAAGTGAGCAGTTCTTC.